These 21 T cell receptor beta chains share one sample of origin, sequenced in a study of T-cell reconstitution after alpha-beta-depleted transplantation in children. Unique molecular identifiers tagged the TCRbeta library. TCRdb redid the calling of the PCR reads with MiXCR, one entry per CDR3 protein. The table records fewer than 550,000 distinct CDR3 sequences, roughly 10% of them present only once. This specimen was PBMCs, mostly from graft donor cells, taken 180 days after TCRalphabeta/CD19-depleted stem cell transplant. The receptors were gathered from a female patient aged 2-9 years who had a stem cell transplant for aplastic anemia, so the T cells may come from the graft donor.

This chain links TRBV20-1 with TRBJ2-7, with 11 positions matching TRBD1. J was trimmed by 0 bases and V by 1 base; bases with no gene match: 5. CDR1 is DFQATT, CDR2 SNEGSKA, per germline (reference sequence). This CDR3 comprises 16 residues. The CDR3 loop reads CSARGRDRGGSYEQYF. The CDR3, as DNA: TGCAGTGCTAGAGGTCGGGACAGGGGGGGCTCCTACGAGCAGTACTTC.

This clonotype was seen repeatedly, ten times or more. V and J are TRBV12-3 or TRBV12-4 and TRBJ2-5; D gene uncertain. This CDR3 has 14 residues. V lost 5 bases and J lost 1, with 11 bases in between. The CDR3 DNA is TGTGCCAGCAGTCCCCGTTTCGGCCAAGAGACCCAGTACTTC. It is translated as CASSPRFGQETQYF.

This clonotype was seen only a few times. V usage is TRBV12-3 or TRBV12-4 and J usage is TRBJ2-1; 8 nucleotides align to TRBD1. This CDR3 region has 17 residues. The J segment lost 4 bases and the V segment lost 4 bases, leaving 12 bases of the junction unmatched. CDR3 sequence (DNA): TGTGCCAGCAGTTCCCGGACAGGGCCCACCTTTTACAATGAGCAGTTCTTC. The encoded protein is CASSSRTGPTFYNEQFF.

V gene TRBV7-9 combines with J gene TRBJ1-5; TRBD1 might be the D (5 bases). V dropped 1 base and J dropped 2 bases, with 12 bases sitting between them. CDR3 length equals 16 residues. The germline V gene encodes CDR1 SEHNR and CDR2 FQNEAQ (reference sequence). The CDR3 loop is CASSLGPGTGNQPQHF. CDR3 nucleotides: TGTGCCAGCAGCTTAGGACCTGGGACCGGCAATCAGCCCCAGCATTTT.

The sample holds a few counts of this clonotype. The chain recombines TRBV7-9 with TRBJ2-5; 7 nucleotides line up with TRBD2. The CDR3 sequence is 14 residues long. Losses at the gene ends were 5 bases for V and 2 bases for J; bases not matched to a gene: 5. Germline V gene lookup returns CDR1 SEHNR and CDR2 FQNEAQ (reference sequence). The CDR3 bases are TGTGCCAGCAGCCTCGAAGCGGGACAAGAGACCCAGTACTTC. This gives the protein CASSLEAGQETQYF.

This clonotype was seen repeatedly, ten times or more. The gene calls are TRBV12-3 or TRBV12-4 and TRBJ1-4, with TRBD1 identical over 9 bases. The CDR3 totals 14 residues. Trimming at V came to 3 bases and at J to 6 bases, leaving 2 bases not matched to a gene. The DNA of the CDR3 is TGTGCCAGCAGTTTCCGGGACAGGGATGAAAAACTGTTTTTT. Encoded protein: CASSFRDRDEKLFF.

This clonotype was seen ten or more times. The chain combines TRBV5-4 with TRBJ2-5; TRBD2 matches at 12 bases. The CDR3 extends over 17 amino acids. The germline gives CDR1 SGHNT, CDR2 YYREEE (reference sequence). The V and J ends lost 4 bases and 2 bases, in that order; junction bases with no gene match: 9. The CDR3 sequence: CASSITGLAGSQETQYF. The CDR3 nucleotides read TGTGCCAGCAGCATCACGGGACTAGCGGGTTCACAAGAGACCCAGTACTTC. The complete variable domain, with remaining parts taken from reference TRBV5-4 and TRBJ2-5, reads ETGVTQSPTHLIKTRGQQVTLRCSSQSGHNTVSWYQQALGQGPQFIFQYYREEENGRGNFPPRFSGLQFPNYSSELNVNALELDDSALYLCASSITGLAGSQETQYFGPGTRLLVL.

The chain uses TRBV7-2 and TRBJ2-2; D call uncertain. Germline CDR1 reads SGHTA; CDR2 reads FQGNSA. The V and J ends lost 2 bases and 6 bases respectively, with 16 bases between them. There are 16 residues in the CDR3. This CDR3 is CASSLPRPLTAGELFF. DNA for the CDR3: TGTGCCAGCAGCTTACCCAGGCCGTTAACGGCCGGGGAGCTGTTTTTT. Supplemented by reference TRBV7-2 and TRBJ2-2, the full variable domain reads GAGVSQSPSNKVTEKGKDVELRCDPISGHTALYWYRQSLGQGLEFLIYFQGNSAPDKSGLPSDRFSAERTGGSVSTLTIQRTQQEDSAVYLCASSLPRPLTAGELFFGEGSRLTVL.

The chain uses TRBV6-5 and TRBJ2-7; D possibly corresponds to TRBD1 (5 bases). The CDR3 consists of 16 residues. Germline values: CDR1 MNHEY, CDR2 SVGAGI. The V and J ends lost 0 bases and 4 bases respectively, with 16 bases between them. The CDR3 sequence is CASSYSGQGISYEQYF. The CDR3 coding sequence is TGTGCCAGCAGTTACTCAGGGCAGGGCATTAGTTACGAGCAGTACTTC.

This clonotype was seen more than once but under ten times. CDR3 in DNA: TGTGCCAGCGTAGCCACAACTGTTCGCAATCAGCCCCAGCATTTT. It codes for CASVATTVRNQPQHF. The chain couples TRBV12-3 or TRBV12-4 to TRBJ1-5, with D hard to call. V gave up 8 bases and J gave up 2 bases, with 16 bases separating them. The CDR3 totals 15 residues.

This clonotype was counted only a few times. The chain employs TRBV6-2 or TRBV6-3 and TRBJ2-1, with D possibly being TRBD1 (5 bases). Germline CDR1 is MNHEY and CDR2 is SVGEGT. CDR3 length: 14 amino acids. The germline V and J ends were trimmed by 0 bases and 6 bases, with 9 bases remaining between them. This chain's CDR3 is CASSYSTEINEQFF. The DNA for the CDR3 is TGTGCCAGCAGTTACTCGACAGAGATCAATGAGCAGTTCTTC.

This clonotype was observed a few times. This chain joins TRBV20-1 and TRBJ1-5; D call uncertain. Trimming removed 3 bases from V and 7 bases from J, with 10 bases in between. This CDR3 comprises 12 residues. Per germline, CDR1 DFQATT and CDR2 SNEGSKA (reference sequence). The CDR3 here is CSASNKRQPQHF. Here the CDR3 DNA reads TGCAGTGCTAGTAACAAAAGGCAGCCCCAGCATTTT.

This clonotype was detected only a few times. The CDR3 spells CASSPRPHRVRNNEQFF. The CDR3 nucleotides are TGTGCCAGCAGTCCCCGGCCACACAGGGTTCGTAACAATGAGCAGTTCTTC. The chain carries TRBV6-5 and TRBJ2-1, with D perhaps matching TRBD1 (6 bases). The CDR3 totals 17 residues. Germline V gene sequence: CDR1 MNHEY, CDR2 SVGAGI. V gave up 5 bases and J gave up 5 bases, with 22 bases separating them.

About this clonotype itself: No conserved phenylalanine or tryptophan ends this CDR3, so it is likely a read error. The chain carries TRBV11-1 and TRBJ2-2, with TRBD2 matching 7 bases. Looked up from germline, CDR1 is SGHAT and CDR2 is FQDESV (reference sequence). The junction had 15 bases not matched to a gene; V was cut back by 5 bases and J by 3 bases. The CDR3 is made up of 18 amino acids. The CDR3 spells CASSARAPLSGDTGELFS. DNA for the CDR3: TGTGCCAGCAGCGCCCGAGCCCCGCTAAGCGGGGACACCGGGGAGCTGTTTTCT.

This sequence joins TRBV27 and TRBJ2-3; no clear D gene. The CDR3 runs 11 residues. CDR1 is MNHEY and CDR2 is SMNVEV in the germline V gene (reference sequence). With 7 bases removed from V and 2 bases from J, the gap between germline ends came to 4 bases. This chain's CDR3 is CASIATDTQYF. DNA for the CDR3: TGTGCCAGCATCGCCACAGATACGCAGTATTTT.

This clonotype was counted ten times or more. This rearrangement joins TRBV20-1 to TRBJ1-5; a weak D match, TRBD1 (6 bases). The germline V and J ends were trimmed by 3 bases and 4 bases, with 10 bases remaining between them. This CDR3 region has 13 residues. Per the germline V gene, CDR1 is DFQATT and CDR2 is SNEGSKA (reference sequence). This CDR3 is CSARTGINQPQHF. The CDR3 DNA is TGCAGTGCTAGGACAGGCATTAATCAGCCCCAGCATTTT.

This CDR3 is CSATRLAVSYEQYV. As DNA, the CDR3 is TGCAGTGCCACCCGACTAGCGGTTTCCTACGAGCAGTACGTC. This chain links TRBV20-1 with TRBJ2-7; TRBD2 matches 9 bases. The CDR3 sequence is 14 residues long. The V gene end was trimmed by 6 bases and the J gene end by 1 base; junction bases not matched to a gene: 7. Germline values: CDR1 DFQATT, CDR2 SNEGSKA (reference sequence).

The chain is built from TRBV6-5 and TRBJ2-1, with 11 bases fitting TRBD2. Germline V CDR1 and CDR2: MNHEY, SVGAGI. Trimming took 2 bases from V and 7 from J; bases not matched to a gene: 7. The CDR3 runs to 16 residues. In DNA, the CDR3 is TGTGCCAGCAGTTACCGGGGACTAGCGGATGGGAATGAGCAGTTCTTC. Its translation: CASSYRGLADGNEQFF.

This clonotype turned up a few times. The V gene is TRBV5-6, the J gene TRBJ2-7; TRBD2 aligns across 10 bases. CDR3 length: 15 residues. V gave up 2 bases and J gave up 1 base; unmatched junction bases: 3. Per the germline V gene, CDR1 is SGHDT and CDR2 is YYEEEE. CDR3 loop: CASSLTSGASYEQYF. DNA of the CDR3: TGTGCCAGCAGCTTAACTAGCGGGGCGTCCTACGAGCAGTACTTC. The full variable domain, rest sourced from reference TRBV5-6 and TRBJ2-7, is DAGVTQSPTHLIKTRGQQVTLRCSPKSGHDTVSWYQQALGQGPQFIFQYYEEEERQRGNFPDRFSGHQFPNYSSELNVNALLLGDSALYLCASSLTSGASYEQYFGPGTRLTVT.

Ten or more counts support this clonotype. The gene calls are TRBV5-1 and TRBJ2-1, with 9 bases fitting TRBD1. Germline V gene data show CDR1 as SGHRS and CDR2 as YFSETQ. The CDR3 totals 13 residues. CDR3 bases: TGCTCCTCAGGGACAGGGAACCCCCATGAGCAGTTCTTC. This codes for CSSGTGNPHEQFF.

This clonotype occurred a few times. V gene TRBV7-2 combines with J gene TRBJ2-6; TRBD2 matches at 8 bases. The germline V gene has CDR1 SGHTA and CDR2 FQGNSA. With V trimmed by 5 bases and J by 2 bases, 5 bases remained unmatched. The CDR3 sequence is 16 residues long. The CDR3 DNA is TGTGCCAGCAGCCTTACAGCGGGAGCTGGGGCCAACGTCCTGACTTTC. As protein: CASSLTAGAGANVLTF.